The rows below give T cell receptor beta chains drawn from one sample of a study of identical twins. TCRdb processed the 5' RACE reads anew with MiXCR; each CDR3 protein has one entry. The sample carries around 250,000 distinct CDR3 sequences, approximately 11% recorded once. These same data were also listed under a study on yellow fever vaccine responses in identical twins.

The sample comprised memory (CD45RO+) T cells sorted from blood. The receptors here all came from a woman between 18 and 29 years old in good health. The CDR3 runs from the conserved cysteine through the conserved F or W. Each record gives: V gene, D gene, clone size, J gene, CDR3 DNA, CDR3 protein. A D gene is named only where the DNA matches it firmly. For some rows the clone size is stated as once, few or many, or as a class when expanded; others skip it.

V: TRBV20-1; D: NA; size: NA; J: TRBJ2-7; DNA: TGCAGTGCTAGAGATCCCTTTGGTAGCGGCCACGAGCAGTACTTC; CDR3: CSARDPFGSGHEQYF
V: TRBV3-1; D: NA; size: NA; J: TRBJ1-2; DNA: TGTGCCAGCAGCCAATACAACGGGCTCGGTAATGGTGGCTACACCTTC; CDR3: CASSQYNGLGNGGYTF
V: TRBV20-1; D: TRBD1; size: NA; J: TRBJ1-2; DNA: TGCAGTGCTAGAGATGGATCAGGGGGCGGGAATGGCTACACCTTC; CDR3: CSARDGSGGGNGYTF
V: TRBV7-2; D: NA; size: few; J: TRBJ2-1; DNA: TGTGCCAGCAGAAGCGGACCAGGGCTGGGCCACAATGAGCAGTTCTTC; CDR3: CASRSGPGLGHNEQFF
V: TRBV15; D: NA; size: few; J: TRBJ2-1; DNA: TGTGCCACCAGCAGGGGGGCAGGGGCCTACAATGAGCAGTTCTTC; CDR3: CATSRGAGAYNEQFF
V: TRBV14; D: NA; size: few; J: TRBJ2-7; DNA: TGTGCCAGCAGCAGCCGACATGCCTACGAGCAGTACTTC; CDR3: CASSSRHAYEQYF
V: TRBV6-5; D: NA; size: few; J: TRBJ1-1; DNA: TGTGCCAGCAGTTATCGGACGGAGAACACTGAAGCTTTCTTT; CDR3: CASSYRTENTEAFF
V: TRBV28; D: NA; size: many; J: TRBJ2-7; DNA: TGTGCCAGCAGTTTTTTCGGGGGAAAAATCTACGAGCAGTACTTC; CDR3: CASSFFGGKIYEQYF
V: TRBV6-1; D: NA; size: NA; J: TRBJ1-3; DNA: TGTGCCAGCAGATCCGACAGGAACTCTGGAAACACCATATATTTT; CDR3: CASRSDRNSGNTIYF
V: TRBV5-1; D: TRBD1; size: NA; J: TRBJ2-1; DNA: TGCGCCAGCAGCTTCCGGGACAGGGTCCTAAATGAGCAGTTCTTC; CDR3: CASSFRDRVLNEQFF
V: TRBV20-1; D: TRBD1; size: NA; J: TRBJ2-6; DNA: TGCAGTGCTCAGTCAGGGGGCGCTGGGGCCAACGTCCTGACTTTC; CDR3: CSAQSGGAGANVLTF